This entry describes one T cell receptor (beta chain). Its cognate antigen is unknown. The data stem from a study of cytomegalovirus exposure and HLA in healthy donors. Study details: A prior study identified 100 million to 130 million unique TCR beta sequences from some 180 million T cells. Study findings and constraints: Prior analysis indicated that the majority of TCR beta V segments exhibited productivity approximately 90% or approximately 30% of the time.

Primers: 60 Vbeta forward and 13 Jbeta reverse. The repertoire was sequenced with immunoSEQ multiplex PCR; TCRdb's copy has only in-frame clones and lacks some. The table includes 100,000 to 150,000 clones, around 80% detected once. Trimming at V came to 8 bases and at J to 0 bases, leaving 8 bases not matched to a gene. This CDR3 comprises 16 residues. Germline CDR1 is MGHDK and CDR2 is SYGVNS. This chain joins TRBV25-1 and TRBJ1-3; TRBD1 matches 9 bases. This receptor was taken from a young woman in good health and CMV-seropositive. Sequencing input: PBMCs. This CDR3 reads CASGPGQGFSGNTIYF. In DNA form, the CDR3 reads TGTGCCAGCGGTCCGGGACAGGGCTTCTCTGGAAACACCATATATTTT.